Listed below are T cell receptor beta chains from one sample, sequenced in a study of T cells and copy number aberrations in small-cell lung cancer. The protocol was immunoSEQ multiplex PCR, while the TCRdb copy is restricted to in-frame clones and leaves out a portion. The table lists about 9,600 clones, 75% to 80% of them singletons. Sequenced sample: normal tissue next to the tumor. The receptors were sampled from a man aged 60 to 75 with small cell lung cancer. Each CDR3 is given with its conserved first and last residue. A D gene is named only where the DNA matches it firmly. A clone size is listed for some rows: how often the clone was seen (once, few, many), or a class if it is expanded.

j_call	d_call	cdr3_length	clone_size	v_call	cdr3_aa	cdr3_nt
TRBJ1-2	-	15	-	TRBV6-5	CATHPLARGDYGYTF	TGTGCCACCCACCCTCTAGCACGGGGTGACTATGGCTACACCTTC
TRBJ2-5	TRBD2	15	-	TRBV4-1	CASSRLAVAGSTQYF	TGCGCCAGCAGCCGACTAGCCGTTGCGGGTTCTACCCAGTACTTC
TRBJ2-3	TRBD2	17	-	TRBV19	CASSPPGLGVTGDTQYF	TGTGCCAGTAGCCCACCCGGACTAGGCGTAACTGGGGATACGCAGTATTTT
TRBJ2-1	-	13	-	TRBV11-3	CASSLDLANEQFF	TGTGCCAGCAGCTTAGATCTCGCCAATGAGCAGTTCTTC
TRBJ2-7	TRBD1	13	-	TRBV6-5	CASSYGTGSEQYF	TGTGCCAGCAGTTATGGGACAGGGAGCGAGCAGTACTTC
TRBJ1-3	-	15	once	TRBV18	CASSPGGTAGNTIYF	TGTGCCAGCTCCCCCGGCGGGACTGCTGGAAACACCATATATTTT
TRBJ2-2	-	15	-	TRBV7-8	CASSLASGWGGELFF	TGTGCCAGCAGCTTAGCGTCGGGGTGGGGAGGGGAGCTGTTTTTT
TRBJ2-7	-	15	few	TRBV2	CASSRFQGPSYEQYF	TGTGCCAGCAGTAGATTCCAGGGGCCCTCCTACGAGCAGTACTTC
TRBJ2-7	-	13	few	TRBV6-6	CASSYSKGAEQYF	TGTGCCAGCAGTTACTCGAAAGGGGCCGAGCAGTACTTC
TRBJ1-2	-	16	-	TRBV2	CASRDRTTKANYGYTF	TGTGCCAGCAGGGATAGGACAACCAAAGCTAACTATGGCTACACCTTC
TRBJ1-3	-	17	few	TRBV14	CASSLGWIVGSGNTIYF	TGTGCCAGCAGTCTGGGCTGGATCGTAGGATCTGGAAACACCATATATTTT